This T cell receptor (beta chain) was sequenced during a study of blood T cell repertoires in COVID-19. Assay used: immunoSEQ multiplex PCR; TCRdb lists only in-frame clones, some missing. The top ten hold less than 0.95% of the sample, which has a few hundred thousand clones, around 90% seen once. Germline CDR1 is KGHSH and CDR2 is LQKENI. This CDR3 is 16 amino acids long. Between the trimmed V and J ends, which lost 8 bases and 1 base, there was a span of 19 bases. The TCR was taken from a man younger than 35 with COVID-19, enrolled during active disease. Input material: peripheral blood. The chain is built from TRBV18 and TRBJ2-3, with D perhaps TRBD2 (5 bases). The CDR3 protein is CASTTVAHEGTDTQYF. DNA for the CDR3: TGTGCCAGCACGACGGTAGCGCATGAGGGCACAGATACGCAGTATTTT.